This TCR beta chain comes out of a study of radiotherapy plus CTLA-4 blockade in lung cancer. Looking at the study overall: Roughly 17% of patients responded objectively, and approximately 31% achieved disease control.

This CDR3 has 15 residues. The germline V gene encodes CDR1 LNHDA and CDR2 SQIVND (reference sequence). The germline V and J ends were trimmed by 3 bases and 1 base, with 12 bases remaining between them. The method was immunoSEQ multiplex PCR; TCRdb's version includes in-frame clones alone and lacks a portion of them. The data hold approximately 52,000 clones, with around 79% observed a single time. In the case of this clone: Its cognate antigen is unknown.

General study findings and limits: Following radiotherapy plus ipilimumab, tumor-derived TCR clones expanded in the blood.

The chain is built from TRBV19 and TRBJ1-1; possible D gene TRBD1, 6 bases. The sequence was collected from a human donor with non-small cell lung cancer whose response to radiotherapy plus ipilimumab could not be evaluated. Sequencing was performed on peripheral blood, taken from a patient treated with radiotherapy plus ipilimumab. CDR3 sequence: CASSITGTPNTEAFF. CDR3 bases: TGTGCCAGTAGTATTACCGGGACACCGAACACTGAAGCTTTCTTT.